The rows below give T cell receptor beta chains drawn from one sample of a study of cytotoxic CD8 clonotypes in ibrutinib-treated CLL. The method was immunoSEQ multiplex PCR; TCRdb's version includes in-frame clones alone and lacks a portion of them. This sample has around 250,000 clones, with roughly 74% found just once. The material was PBMCs, obtained after 24 months of ibrutinib treatment. These receptors were taken from a human donor with chronic lymphocytic leukemia. The CDR3 runs from the conserved cysteine through the conserved F or W.

14,TRBV5-1,CASSARQGFYEQYF
12,TRBV6-1,CASSVQGYEQYF
13,TRBV29-1,CSVGVSEGNIQYF
12,TRBV30,CAWTRGITEAFF
14,TRBV29-1,CSVPRGEGVGELFF
18,TRBV5-1,CASSLKGQGGSGNQPQHF
15,TRBV13,CASSLPSGRSYEQYF
15,TRBV5-8,CASSLKPDTFYGYTF
15,TRBV11-3,CASSLSVSSYNEQFF
16,TRBV27,CASSSLSKGATYGYTF
12,TRBV27,CASRKGTGELFF
16,TRBV28,CASSLSTSGTYNEQFF
14,TRBV7-3,CASSFDNRGTEAFF
14,TRBV2,CASGVPSGWNEQYF
15,TRBV27,CASSTRDGSNQPQHF
16,TRBV7-7,CASSSALAGESDTQYF
15,TRBV6-5,CASKQSGGSGNEQYF
16,TRBV10-3,CAIGEWGRRSTDTQYF
14,TRBV6-5,CASSRLAGGGEQYF
13,TRBV11-2,CASSPSLAQPQHF
15,TRBV7-3,CASSLSTGSNEKLFF
15,TRBV9,CASSVATDGLYGYTF
14,TRBV6-5,CASRGADLYNEQFF
14,TRBV6-5,CASGISASTDTQYF
14,TRBV11-2,CASSPKRGNTEAFF
14,TRBV13,CASSLEGRQETQYF
15,TRBV5-1,CASGLGGTGAGELFF
15,TRBV6-5,CASSYSLGGEAKLFF
13,TRBV4-2,CASSQKGVPEQFF
15,TRBV18,CASSPDGGNGNTIYF
12,TRBV5-7,CASSLGGDTQYF
17,TRBV5-1,CASSLFLAGTGANVLTF
15,TRBV2,CASSMTGEGGNTIYF